This T cell receptor beta chain was obtained from a study of T cell changes during pregnancy in multiple sclerosis. Assay used: immunoSEQ multiplex PCR; TCRdb lists only in-frame clones, some missing. In the table there are over 30,000 clones, about 92% of which are singletons. The receptor's source is a female donor with multiple sclerosis, enrolled in a pregnancy study. This specimen consisted of CD4+ T cells from peripheral blood mononuclear cells, obtained in the third trimester of pregnancy.

The CDR3 DNA follows: TGCGCCAGCAGGGACTATAGCGGGAGGTCGAACACCGGGGAGCTGTTTTTT. Translated: CASRDYSGRSNTGELFF. The chain employs TRBV5-1 and TRBJ2-2, with 10 bases that match TRBD2. Germline lookup yields CDR1 SGHRS and CDR2 YFSETQ. J was trimmed by 0 bases and V by 5 bases; bases with no gene match: 7. The CDR3 totals 17 residues. Based on the CDR3 plus reference TRBV5-1 and TRBJ2-2, the full variable domain is KAGVTQTPRYLIKTRGQQVTLSCSPISGHRSVSWYQQTPGQGLQFLFEYFSETQRNKGNFPGRFSGRQFSNSRSEMNVSTLELGDSALYLCASRDYSGRSNTGELFFGEGSRLTVL.